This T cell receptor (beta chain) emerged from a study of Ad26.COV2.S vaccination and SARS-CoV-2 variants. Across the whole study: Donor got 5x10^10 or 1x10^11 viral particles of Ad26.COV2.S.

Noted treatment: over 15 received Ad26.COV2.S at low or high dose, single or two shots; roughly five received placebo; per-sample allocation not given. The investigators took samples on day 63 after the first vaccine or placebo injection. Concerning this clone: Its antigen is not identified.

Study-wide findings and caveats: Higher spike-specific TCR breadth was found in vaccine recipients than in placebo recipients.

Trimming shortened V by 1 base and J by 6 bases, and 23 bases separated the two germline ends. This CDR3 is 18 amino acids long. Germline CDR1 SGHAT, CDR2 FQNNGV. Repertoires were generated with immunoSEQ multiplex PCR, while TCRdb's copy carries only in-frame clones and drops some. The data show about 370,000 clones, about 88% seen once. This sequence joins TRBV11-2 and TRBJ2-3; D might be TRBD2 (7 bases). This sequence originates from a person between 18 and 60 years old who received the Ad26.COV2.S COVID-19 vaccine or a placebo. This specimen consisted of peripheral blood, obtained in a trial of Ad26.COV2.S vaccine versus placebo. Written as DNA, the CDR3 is TGTGCCAGCAGCTTAGTAGGGGGGGCGGGACTTAGCCCGGATACGCAGTATTTT. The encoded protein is CASSLVGGAGLSPDTQYF.